This T cell receptor beta chain came from a study of T cell responses to AZD1222 COVID-19 vaccine. Assay used: immunoSEQ multiplex PCR; TCRdb lists only in-frame clones, some missing. The sample shows 150,000 to 200,000 clones, about 91% of them seen only once. This CDR3 region has 16 residues. The ends were cut back, 1 base at V and 6 bases at J, with 18 bases in the middle. Germline lookup yields CDR1 LGHDT and CDR2 YNNKEL (reference sequence). This specimen was peripheral blood, taken 28 days after the second AZD1222 dose. This TCR came from an adult who received the AZD1222 COVID-19 vaccine. The V gene is TRBV3-1 (or the pseudogene TRBV3-2), the J gene TRBJ1-2, with no clear D. Here the CDR3 DNA reads TGTGCCAGCAGCCAAGTAGGAAGGGTAAATCTCGATGGCTACACCTTC. It encodes CASSQVGRVNLDGYTF.